This TCR beta chain was obtained from a study of CD8+CD57+ T cells in acquired aplastic anemia. About the study: There were 10 million or so reads, on average, for CD4+ cells from healthy donors. Findings of the study overall: Some 31 CD8+ CDR3 sequences were shared between patients and controls.

Profiling that covered TCR beta VDJ and CDR3 relied on genomic DNA as its template. TCRdb re-analysed the reads in MiXCR, keeping a single row per CDR3 protein. This sample yields about 170,000 distinct CDR3 sequences, of which 63% are seen a single time; 45% belongs to the top ten. V dropped 5 bases and J dropped 4; count of bases not matched to a gene: 11. Germline assignment: CDR1 SEHNR and CDR2 FQNEAQ (reference sequence). The CDR3 is made up of 16 amino acids. A note on this clonotype: The antigen is undetermined.

The chain employs TRBV7-9 and TRBJ2-7, with 10 bases aligning to TRBD2. The sample comprised sorted CD4+, CD8+, or CD8+CD57+ T cells (not recorded which) from PBMCs. This clonotype was obtained from a human donor in good health. CDR3 loop: CASSPSLAGDLYEQYF. The CDR3 DNA sequence: TGTGCCAGCAGCCCATCCCTAGCGGGAGATCTATACGAGCAGTACTTC. Based on the CDR3 plus reference TRBV7-9 and TRBJ2-7, the full variable domain is DTGVSQNPRHKITKRGQNVTFRCDPISEHNRLYWYRQTLGQGPEFLTYFQNEAQLEKSRLLSDRFSAERPKGSFSTLEIQRTEQGDSAMYLCASSPSLAGDLYEQYFGPGTRLTVT.